Below, 32 T cell receptor beta chains from the same sample are listed, as sequenced in a study of cytomegalovirus exposure and HLA in healthy donors. Vbeta (60) and Jbeta (13) primers were used in the PCR. Libraries were prepared by immunoSEQ multiplex PCR; TCRdb keeps only in-frame clonotypes and omits some of them. The table shows 90,000 to 120,000 clones, with roughly 9.1% occurring only once. The sequenced sample was PBMCs. Receptor source: a man aged 40-55 years in good health and CMV-seropositive.

This clone has just a few counts. V is TRBV11-2 and J is TRBJ2-7, with D hard to call. This CDR3 is 11 amino acids long. V lost 5 bases, J lost 1 base, and 3 bases lay in between. CDR1 and CDR2 from the germline V gene are SGHAT and FQNNGV. Written as DNA, the CDR3 is TGTGCCAGCAGCGTATCCTACGAGCAGTACTTC. It specifies CASSVSYEQYF.

The chain carries TRBV5-8 and TRBJ2-1, with 8 bases that match TRBD1. Germline V gene sequence: CDR1 SGHTS, CDR2 YDEGEE. This CDR3 comprises 14 residues. The J segment lost 7 bases and the V segment lost 3 bases, leaving 6 bases of the junction unmatched. CDR3 sequence: CASSSSWTGNEQFF. The CDR3, as DNA: TGTGCCAGCAGCTCGTCATGGACAGGGAATGAGCAGTTCTTC.

In its sample, this clone was seen a few times. One end of the junction varies from germline; a read error may be responsible. V is TRBV11-3 and J is TRBJ2-7, with D tentatively TRBD2 (6 bases). This CDR3 is 12 amino acids long. Germline CDR1 and CDR2: SGHNT and YENEEA. The DNA for the CDR3 is TGTGCCAGCAGCTCTGTTAGCGGAGACCTAGGCTTC. This translates into CASSSVSGDLGF.

This clone occurred a few times. This sequence joins TRBV5-1 and TRBJ1-4; D might be TRBD1 (6 bases). Germline V gene data show CDR1 as SGHRS and CDR2 as YFSETQ. The CDR3 length is 15 residues. V lost 0 bases and J lost 8, with 14 bases in between. The CDR3 DNA sequence: TGCGCCAGCAGCTTGGAGGGGGGGGCGGAGGAAAAACTGTTTTTT. It specifies CASSLEGGAEEKLFF.

The chain recombines TRBV19 with TRBJ1-1, with D tentatively TRBD1 (5 bases). Germline V lookup: CDR1 LNHDA, CDR2 SQIVND (reference sequence). CDR3 length: 15 amino acids. V was cut by 4 bases and J by 8 bases, with 20 bases left in between. DNA for the CDR3: TGTGCCAGTAGTAACAGGTTCGCAGAACTCCCCGAAGCTTTCTTT. Protein: CASSNRFAELPEAFF.

CDR3 amino acids: CASSFPGTGNTEAFF. CDR3 in DNA: TGTGCCAGCAGCTTTCCCGGGACAGGGAACACTGAAGCTTTCTTT. The chain employs TRBV7-2 and TRBJ1-1; TRBD1 agrees at 8 bases. V shed 3 bases and J 1 base; nucleotides not matched to a gene: 4. Per the germline V gene, CDR1 is SGHTA and CDR2 is FQGNSA. The CDR3 consists of 15 residues.

Only a few counts were recorded for this clone. The CDR3 coding sequence is TGTGCCAGCAGCCCCGGGACTAGCGCCTACGAGCAGTACTTC. Translating it yields CASSPGTSAYEQYF. The rearrangement joins TRBV13 to TRBJ2-7, with 10 bases fitting TRBD2. CDR1 is PRHDT and CDR2 is FYEKMQ in the germline V gene (reference sequence). The CDR3 sequence is 14 residues long. The trim removed 5 bases at V and 2 bases at J, leaving 3 bases unmatched.

The chain has TRBV4-3 and TRBJ1-2; D may be TRBD1 (5 bases). Per germline, CDR1 LGHNA and CDR2 YSLEER. The CDR3 is 15 residues long. The V gene lost 0 bases and the J gene lost 5 bases, with 13 bases spanning the gap. This CDR3 is CASSQDIRGGYGYTF. DNA for the CDR3: TGCGCCAGCAGCCAAGATATAAGGGGAGGGTATGGCTACACCTTC.

This rearrangement joins TRBV20-1 to TRBJ2-7; unclear D gene. Deletions cut 3 bases from V and 1 base from J, with 4 bases between. The length of the CDR3 is 11 residues. Germline CDR1 DFQATT, CDR2 SNEGSKA (reference sequence). The CDR3 spells CSARQSYEQYF. The CDR3, as DNA: TGCAGTGCTAGGCAGTCCTACGAGCAGTACTTC.

This clone was seen a handful of times. The V gene is TRBV9, the J gene TRBJ2-7; possible D gene TRBD2, 5 bases. The CDR3 runs 15 residues. With 0 bases removed from V and 0 bases from J, the gap between germline ends came to 10 bases. CDR1 SGDLS and CDR2 YYNGEE come from the germline V gene. The CDR3 DNA reads as TGTGCCAGCAGCGTAGGCAGCGGAAGCTCCTACGAGCAGTACTTC. Protein product: CASSVGSGSSYEQYF. Looking up the rest from reference TRBV9 and TRBJ2-7 gives the full variable domain: DSGVTQTPKHLITATGQRVTLRCSPRSGDLSVYWYQQSLDQGLQFLIQYYNGEERAKGNILERFSAQQFPDLHSELNLSSLELGDSALYFCASSVGSGSSYEQYFGPGTRLTVT.

This clone occurred a few times. The genes are TRBV2 and TRBJ2-7, with 7 bases matching TRBD1. CDR1 and CDR2 from the germline V gene are SNHLY and FYNNEI. The CDR3 is made up of 14 amino acids. V was pared by 6 bases and J by 4 bases, with 9 bases of the junction left unmatched. The CDR3 coding sequence is TGTGCCAGCAGAGGACAGGTTTTCGGGTACGAGCAGTACTTC. This sequence encodes CASRGQVFGYEQYF. The variable domain in full, with the rest retrieved from reference TRBV2 and TRBJ2-7, is EPEVTQTPSHQVTQMGQEVILRCVPISNHLYFYWYRQILGQKVEFLVSFYNNEISEKSEIFDDQFSVERPDGSNFTLKIRSTKLEDSAMYFCASRGQVFGYEQYFGPGTRLTVT.

This chain connects TRBV19 to TRBJ2-3, with 9 bases lining up with TRBD2. This CDR3 comprises 15 residues. Germline values: CDR1 LNHDA, CDR2 SQIVND (reference sequence). J lost 2 bases, V lost 6 bases, and 6 bases had no gene match. For the CDR3, the DNA is TGTGCCAGTAGCTGGGCTAGCGGGACCACAGATACGCAGTATTTT. Translating gives CASSWASGTTDTQYF.

The gene calls are TRBV19 and TRBJ1-5; 9 nucleotides line up with TRBD1. Unmatched junction bases numbered 11, after V lost 5 bases and J lost 0 bases. This CDR3 spans 18 amino acids. Germline V gene data show CDR1 as LNHDA and CDR2 as SQIVND (reference sequence). The CDR3: CASSLHGTGIYSNQPQHF. CDR3 DNA: TGTGCCAGTAGTCTGCACGGGACAGGGATATATAGCAATCAGCCCCAGCATTTT.

The rearrangement uses TRBV5-6 and TRBJ2-7, with 9 bases fitting TRBD1. J lost 5 bases, V lost 5 bases, and 5 bases had no gene match. CDR1 and CDR2 (germline): SGHDT, YYEEEE. The CDR3 runs 13 residues. The CDR3, as DNA: TGTGCCAGCAGGGGACAGGGCTCGAACGAGCAGTACTTC. Encoded protein: CASRGQGSNEQYF.

This clone was picked up a small number of times. The chain has TRBV20-1 and TRBJ2-1; a possible D gene is TRBD2 (5 bases). CDR1 is DFQATT, CDR2 SNEGSKA, per germline (reference sequence). The CDR3 consists of 9 residues. In nucleotides, the CDR3 is TGCAGCGCGGGTACGGAGCAGTTCTTC. It is translated as CSAGTEQFF.

The rearrangement links TRBV19 to TRBJ2-7, with D maybe TRBD2 (6 bases). The CDR3 runs to 15 residues. Trimming removed 6 bases from V and 1 base from J, with 16 bases in between. Germline CDR1 reads LNHDA; CDR2 reads SQIVND (reference sequence). The CDR3 loop is CASSRPGLPSYEQYF. CDR3 nucleotide sequence: TGTGCCAGTAGCCGGCCGGGACTCCCTTCCTACGAGCAGTACTTC.

The CDR3 region is CASSLLKGVGEQYF. The CDR3 DNA is TGTGCCAGCAGCTTACTGAAGGGGGTAGGCGAGCAGTACTTC. V gene TRBV7-2 combines with J gene TRBJ2-7; D is perhaps TRBD1 (6 bases). The CDR3 loop spans 14 amino acids. The germline CDR1 and CDR2 sequences are SGHTA and FQGNSA. V lost 2 bases to trimming and J lost 6 bases, with 14 bases between them.

A few counts support this clone. V is TRBV4-1 and J is TRBJ2-3, with 8 bases matching TRBD2. Germline V gives CDR1 MGHRA, CDR2 YSYEKL. V lost 1 base and J lost 6; bases outside the gene matches: 9. This CDR3 comprises 16 residues. The CDR3 here is CASSQGDTGGRDTQYF. CDR3 nucleotide sequence: TGCGCCAGCAGCCAAGGGGACACGGGAGGGCGGGATACGCAGTATTTT.

This clone has a handful of counts. This chain joins TRBV9 and TRBJ2-7, with TRBD1 matching over 11 bases. The CDR3 has 14 residues. Per the germline V gene, CDR1 is SGDLS and CDR2 is YYNGEE. The junction had 2 bases not matched to a gene; V was cut back by 4 bases and J by 2 bases. Here the CDR3 DNA reads TGTGCCAGCAGCTTGGGACAGGGGGCCTACGAGCAGTACTTC. Translated: CASSLGQGAYEQYF.

V is TRBV4-2 and J is TRBJ1-2, with D tentatively TRBD1 (6 bases). The CDR3 spans 17 residues. The germline V gene encodes CDR1 LGHNA and CDR2 YNFKEQ. Trimming pared 2 bases from V and 0 bases from J, leaving 16 bases between. The CDR3: CASSQSRMDSTNYGYTF. CDR3 DNA: TGTGCCAGCAGCCAAAGCAGAATGGACAGTACTAACTATGGCTACACCTTC.

The chain links TRBV19 to TRBJ1-6; D gene uncertain. The CDR3 runs 13 residues. The V end was cut by 3 bases, the J end by 8 bases, with 8 bases between. Germline CDR1 is LNHDA and CDR2 is SQIVND (reference sequence). The CDR3 bases are TGTGCCAGTAGTATGGGCATGGATTCACCCCTCCACTTT. Its protein product is CASSMGMDSPLHF.

The chain carries TRBV7-2 and TRBJ1-1; D remains unclear. The CDR3 loop spans 12 amino acids. Germline V lookup: CDR1 SGHTA, CDR2 FQGNSA. V lost 6 bases to trimming and J lost 3 bases, with 8 bases between them. This CDR3 reads CASSKQHTEAFF. CDR3 DNA: TGTGCCAGCAGTAAACAGCACACTGAAGCTTTCTTT.

The chain combines TRBV2 with TRBJ2-2; TRBD1 is a possible D gene (5 bases). V was pared by 6 bases and J by 0 bases, with 11 bases between. The CDR3 sequence is 15 residues long. CDR1 and CDR2 (germline): SNHLY, FYNNEI. In DNA, the CDR3 is TGTGCCAGCAGAGGCGGCAGGGCGAACACCGGGGAGCTGTTTTTT. Translating gives CASRGGRANTGELFF.

There are a few counts of this clone. This chain connects TRBV7-2 to TRBJ2-3; possible D gene TRBD1, 5 bases. Germline CDR1 is SGHTA and CDR2 is FQGNSA. The CDR3 extends over 15 amino acids. V was clipped by 2 bases and J by 5 bases, with 14 bases between them. The CDR3 DNA is TGTGCCAGCAGCTTACGACAGATCGGTCAAGATACGCAGTATTTT. As protein: CASSLRQIGQDTQYF.

This sequence joins TRBV7-3 and TRBJ2-3, with 11 bases fitting TRBD2. Per the germline V gene, CDR1 is SGHTA and CDR2 is FQGTGA. The CDR3 is 15 residues long. Trimming took 5 bases from V and 2 from J; bases not matched to a gene: 3. The CDR3 bases are TGTGCCAGCAGCCCGGGACTAGCGGACACAGATACGCAGTATTTT. This encodes CASSPGLADTDTQYF.

This clone came up a few times. The chain is built from TRBV18 and TRBJ1-2; unclear D gene. V dropped 7 bases and J dropped 6 bases, with 15 bases sitting between them. The CDR3 is made up of 13 amino acids. Germline CDR1 KGHSH, CDR2 LQKENI. As DNA, the CDR3 is TGTGCCAGCTGGCCGGGATCAGGCCATGGCTACACCTTC. Its translation: CASWPGSGHGYTF.

V is TRBV19 and J is TRBJ1-5; D is possibly TRBD1 (6 bases). This CDR3 comprises 12 residues. CDR1 and CDR2 from the germline V gene are LNHDA and SQIVND (reference sequence). V was pared by 8 bases and J by 11 bases, with 16 bases between. The CDR3 reads CASGDLGQAQHF. CDR3 DNA: TGTGCCAGTGGAGACTTGGGACAAGCCCAGCATTTT.

The chain carries TRBV5-1 and TRBJ1-5; 9 positions match TRBD1. J was trimmed by 2 bases and V by 0 bases; bases with no gene match: 0. Germline loops: CDR1 SGHRS, CDR2 YFSETQ. This CDR3 comprises 15 residues. The CDR3 DNA is TGCGCCAGCAGCTTGGGGACAGGGGGCAATCAGCCCCAGCATTTT. The encoded protein is CASSLGTGGNQPQHF.

This sequence joins TRBV11-2 and TRBJ2-1; D perhaps matches TRBD1 (5 bases). Trimming cost V 6 bases and J 7 bases, with 19 bases left between them. The CDR3 spans 15 residues. Germline assignment: CDR1 SGHAT and CDR2 FQNNGV. CDR3 bases: TGTGCCAGCAGATTTATCAGGGATTCGTTTAATGAGCAGTTCTTC. Amino acids: CASRFIRDSFNEQFF.

This chain joins TRBV4-1 and TRBJ2-7; D is uncertain. There are 15 residues in the CDR3. Germline assignment: CDR1 MGHRA and CDR2 YSYEKL. The V and J ends lost 0 bases and 4 bases respectively, with 13 bases between them. The CDR3 DNA is TGCGCCAGCAGCCAAGATCCAGCGTCGACGTACGAGCAGTACTTC. Translated: CASSQDPASTYEQYF.

Concerning this clone itself: The same CDR3 arises from other DNA sequences in this sample as well. This chain connects TRBV6-1 to TRBJ1-1; weak D call: TRBD1 (5 bases). CDR1 and CDR2 from the germline V gene are MNHNS and SASEGT. The CDR3 has 13 amino acids. The V and J ends lost 2 bases and 2 bases respectively, with 6 bases between them. The CDR3: CASSERGNTEAFF. The CDR3 DNA reads as TGTGCCAGCAGTGAAAGGGGAAACACTGAAGCTTTCTTT.

This clone was picked up a small number of times. The chain recombines TRBV10-2 with TRBJ1-5; weak D call: TRBD1 (6 bases). Trimming pared 6 bases from V and 4 bases from J, leaving 10 bases between. CDR1 and CDR2 (germline): WSHSY, SAAADI. The length of the CDR3 is 13 residues. The CDR3, as DNA: TGCGCCAGCAGAACAGGGAATAATCAGCCCCAGCATTTT. As protein: CASRTGNNQPQHF.